This T cell receptor beta chain is drawn from a study of graft-versus-host responses after intestinal transplantation. Overall study results and limits: Recipient-marrow GvH clones were detected, some having first appeared in ileum or blood.

Libraries were prepared by immunoSEQ multiplex PCR; TCRdb keeps only in-frame clonotypes and omits some of them. The sample shows roughly 99,000 clones, roughly 83% of them seen only once. The CDR3 consists of 12 residues. The V and J ends lost 1 base and 8 bases respectively, with 5 bases between them. Germline V gives CDR1 MNHEY, CDR2 SVGAGI. Points on this clone: Its antigen is not identified.

The receptor was isolated from a human patient who received an intestinal transplant, so some T cells may come from the graft donor. The chain employs TRBV6-5 and TRBJ2-2; D not certain. Sequencing used PBMCs, obtained 255 days after intestinal transplant. CDR3 residues: CASSYFRGELFF. In DNA, the CDR3 is TGTGCCAGCAGTTACTTCAGGGGGGAGCTGTTTTTT.